This T cell receptor (beta chain) was sequenced during a study of identical twins (dated by TCRdb to 2016 to 2017). Background for the entire study: The study deep-sequenced TCR alpha and beta repertoires from monozygotic twins, unrelated adults of various ages and cord blood to test whether fetal clonotypes persist. To rule out contamination, replicate twin experiments were performed at different times with different library preparation protocols.

Only healthy Caucasian donors were included. Three pairs of female monozygotic twins, all aged 18 to 29 years, were included in the twin cohort. Peripheral blood mononuclear cells were used as the source from which RNA for TCR libraries was isolated. The sample holds a few counts of this clonotype. The specificity of this receptor is unknown. Per-base qualities were not stored, and no clone one base away is much larger. The library was prepared using 5' RACE. Sequencing relied on an Illumina HiSeq 2000. Template switching introduced a universal primer binding site; the final cDNA contained a unique molecular identifier, enabling accurate counting of TCR cDNA molecules. Specific primers in the conserved constant-segment region were used to synthesize first-strand cDNA for the TCR alpha and beta chains. Each cDNA library was double barcoded, with a SMART-Mk sample barcode plus Illumina barcodes, to control for contamination. TruSeq adapter sequences and Illumina sample barcodes were added in two successive PCR steps. Sequencing of the TCR alpha and beta cDNA libraries was done on the Illumina HiSeq platform using custom primers. On the authors' methods: MiGEC was used to process raw reads and extract unique molecular identifiers, and MiXCR was used to find CDR3 positions. Recombination models were inferred per individual with the repgenHMM and IGoR tools using an EM algorithm. The analysis of shared clonotypes was done with the tcR package in R, with sharing normalized by the product of cloneset sizes. Out-of-frame nonproductive sequences were analyzed to study raw recombination free of thymic and clonal selection effects. TCRdb reran the public reads through fastp at Q25 and MiXCR, keeping productive beta chains. Rows matching on CDR3 protein sequence are summarized as one entry with the most common DNA and genes. These V and J calls rely on TCRdb rather than the paper's analysis. In all, the sample holds hundreds of thousands of distinct CDR3 sequences, and 8.6% of those were seen once. The ten largest clones represent 0.8% to 1% of the sample.

Inclusive of the bounding cysteine and phenylalanine, the CDR3 is 16 residues long. Of all the DNA, just the CDR3 is kept, 48 bases in frame from base 1. Germline trimming amounts to 0 bases on V and 5 bases on J, with 8 as the count of junction bases outside the gene matches. The germline V gene yields KGHSH for CDR1 and LQKENI for CDR2. Study-level results and caveats: Recombination models systematically underestimated out-of-frame TCR alpha sharing in monozygotic twins but agreed with sharing between unrelated individuals. Compared with coincidental sharing between unrelated individuals, out-of-frame TCR alpha sequences shared between twins had an excess of sequences with low generation probability. A weaker excess of twin sharing was found in beta out-of-frame sequences because the signal-to-noise ratio was lowered by fewer shared sequences. Because the same donors could not be followed over many years, conclusions were based on cross-sectional statistical analysis. Abundant cord blood beta clonotypes had fewer insertions, young adult naive repertoires showed a similar but weaker trend, and memory repertoires showed no such trend. Invariant T cells such as MAIT and iNKT could partly confound zero-insertion analyses, though diverse VJ usage argued against this for most clonotypes.

The same sample was also studied in work on yellow fever vaccine responses in identical twins. Drawing on the second study: According to the authors, the vaccine-induced T cell response in identical twins seemed to be partly convergent and partly specific to each individual. The study precisely tracked vaccine-responding T cell clones in identical twins.

This TCR was recovered from a woman between 18 and 29 years old in good health. This sequence uses TRBV18 and TRBJ2-5; 8 bases in the junction line up with TRBD1. Sequenced: PBMCs. The DNA is as follows: TGTGCCAGCTCACCACCGTCCCGGACAGGGACTGAGACCCAGTACTTC. This translates into CASSPPSRTGTETQYF.